The clone carrying this TCR beta chain was counted at least ten times. Its antigen is still unknown. Axillary draining lymph nodes of breast cancer patients supplied the node samples. This sample was included in a study of breast tumors, draining lymph nodes, adjacent tissues. Study-wide points: Most tumor T cells seemingly derive from lymph node, then expand in tumor.

TCRdb used MiXCR to reprocess the multiplex PCR reads, holding one entry per CDR3 protein. Of over 250,000 distinct CDR3 sequences listed, about 33% are singletons. The CDR3 extends over 10 amino acids. Germline V lookup: CDR1 SQVTM, CDR2 ANQGSEA. The V gene lost 5 bases and the J gene lost 5 bases, with 4 bases spanning the gap. The chain joins TRBV29-1 to TRBJ2-1; D is uncertain. The sample consisted of axillary lymph node tissue. This sequence originates from a female donor with breast cancer. Some clones in this sample may be carry-over from other donors' samples. CDR3 DNA sequence: TGCAGCGTTCGGAACAATGAGCAGTTCTTC. Translating gives CSVRNNEQFF.